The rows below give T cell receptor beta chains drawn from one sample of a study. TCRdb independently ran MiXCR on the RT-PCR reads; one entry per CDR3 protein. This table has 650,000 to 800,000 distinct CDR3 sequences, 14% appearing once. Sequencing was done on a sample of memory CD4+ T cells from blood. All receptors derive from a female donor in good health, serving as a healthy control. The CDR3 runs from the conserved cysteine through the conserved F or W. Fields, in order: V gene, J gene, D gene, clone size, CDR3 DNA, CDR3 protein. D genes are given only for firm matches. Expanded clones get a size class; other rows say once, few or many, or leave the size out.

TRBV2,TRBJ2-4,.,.,TGTGCCGGTTCAGACGAAATAGCCAAAAACATTCAGTACTTC,CAGSDEIAKNIQYF
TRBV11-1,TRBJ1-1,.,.,TGTGCCAGCATGAACACAGGGTCCCCTGAAGCTTTCTTT,CASMNTGSPEAFF
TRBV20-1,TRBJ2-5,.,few,TGCAGTGCTAGCCGGGACCCCCAAGAGACCCAGTACTTC,CSASRDPQETQYF
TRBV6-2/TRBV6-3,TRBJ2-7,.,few,TGTGCCAGCAGTATCGCGGATTTGGGACGCCGCTCCTACGAGCAGTACTTC,CASSIADLGRRSYEQYF
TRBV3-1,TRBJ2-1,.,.,TGTGCCAGCAGCCGGCCGGCCATGAAGCAGTTCTTC,CASSRPAMKQFF
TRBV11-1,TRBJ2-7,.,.,TGTGCCAGCGGTACAGGCACCTACGAGCAGTACTTC,CASGTGTYEQYF
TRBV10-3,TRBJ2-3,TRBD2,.,TGTGCCATCAGAGATAGCGGGGGGTTCGCAGATACGCAGTATTTT,CAIRDSGGFADTQYF
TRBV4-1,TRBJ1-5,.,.,TGCGCCAGCAGCCGGACACTTGATCAGCCCCAGCATTTT,CASSRTLDQPQHF
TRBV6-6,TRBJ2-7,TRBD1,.,TGTGCCAGCAGTTTGGGACAGGGAACGGAGCAGTACTTC,CASSLGQGTEQYF
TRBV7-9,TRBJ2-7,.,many,TGTGCCAGCAGCTTAGAACCGGTAACCTACGAGCAGTACTTC,CASSLEPVTYEQYF
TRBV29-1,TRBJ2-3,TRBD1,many,TGCAGCGTTGAAGGGGACAGGGTCCCCTATTTT,CSVEGDRVPYF
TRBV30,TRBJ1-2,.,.,TGTGCCTGGAGTGTTCATGGTCTCCAAGGCTACACCTTC,CAWSVHGLQGYTF
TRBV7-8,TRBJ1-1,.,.,TGTGCCAGCAGCTTTTTGGTACAGCTGAACACTGAAGCTTTCTTT,CASSFLVQLNTEAFF
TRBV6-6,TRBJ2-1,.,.,TGTGCCAGCAGTACTCCTGGAGAAAGTGAGCAGTTCTTC,CASSTPGESEQFF
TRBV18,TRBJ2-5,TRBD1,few,TGTGCCAGCTCACCCAGGACAGGGGCCCAAGAGACCCAGTACTTC,CASSPRTGAQETQYF
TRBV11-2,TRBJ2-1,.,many,TGTGCCAGCAGCTTAGGACTCCAGAATGAGCAGTTCTTC,CASSLGLQNEQFF
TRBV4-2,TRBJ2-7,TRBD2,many,TGTGCCAGCAGCCAAGATCGAGCGGGAGAGGGGTACGAGCAGTACTTC,CASSQDRAGEGYEQYF
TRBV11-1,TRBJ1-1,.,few,TGTGCCAGCAGCCGAAGGGGTTTTGACACTGAAGCTTTCTTT,CASSRRGFDTEAFF
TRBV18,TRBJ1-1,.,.,TGTGCCAGCTCACGGGTTAGCACTGAAGCTTTCTTT,CASSRVSTEAFF
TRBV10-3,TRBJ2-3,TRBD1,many,TGTGCCATCAGACAGGGGGCTAGCACAGATACGCAGTATTTT,CAIRQGASTDTQYF
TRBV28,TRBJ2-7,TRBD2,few,TGTGCCAGCACCAGCGGGGGAGCGGGAGTGAGCGAGCAGTACTTC,CASTSGGAGVSEQYF
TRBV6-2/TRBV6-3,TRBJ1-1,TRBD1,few,TGTGCCAGCAGTTCCCAGGGGGTTGCTGAAGCTTTCTTT,CASSSQGVAEAFF
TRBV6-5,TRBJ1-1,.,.,TGTGCCAGCAGTTATTTTGGGGGTTTGGCTTTCTTT,CASSYFGGLAFF
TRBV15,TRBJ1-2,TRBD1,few,TGTGCCACCAGCAGAGAGACAGGGTTTGGCTACACCTTC,CATSRETGFGYTF
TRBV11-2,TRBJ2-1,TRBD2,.,TGTGCCAGCAGCTTTCTAGCGGGAGTGGGGATGTGGAATGAGCAGTTCTTC,CASSFLAGVGMWNEQFF
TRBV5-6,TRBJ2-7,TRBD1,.,TGTGCCAGCAGCTTTGGGGGACAGAGCTACGAGCAGTACTTC,CASSFGGQSYEQYF
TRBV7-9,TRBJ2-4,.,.,TGTGCCAGCAGCTTATCGGGGACGGCCACAAAAAACATTCAGTACTTC,CASSLSGTATKNIQYF
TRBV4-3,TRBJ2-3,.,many,TGCGCCAGCAGCCAAGAAGAAGGCAAATTGGGGTCAGGTACGCAGTATTTT,CASSQEEGKLGSGTQYF